Following are 4 T cell receptor beta chains from one sample sequenced in a study of CD8+ T cells in alopecia areata. cDNA serving as the sequencing template came from extracted, reverse transcribed RNA. The protocol was immunoSEQ multiplex PCR, while the TCRdb copy is restricted to in-frame clones and leaves out a portion. In the table there are some 100,000 clones, over 60% of which are singletons. The sample was CD4+ T cells sorted from blood. All receptors derive from a human donor in good health.

The chain combines TRBV7-2 with TRBJ1-5; D gene unclear. CDR1 is SGHTA and CDR2 is FQGNSA in the germline V gene. The CDR3 is 14 amino acids. V gave up 3 bases and J gave up 0 bases, with 6 bases separating them. The CDR3 DNA reads TGTGCCAGCAGCTTCCGGTATAGCAATCAGCCCCAGCATTTT. This translates into CASSFRYSNQPQHF.

This clone was counted between two and nine times. V is TRBV29-1 and J is TRBJ2-2; TRBD2 matches at 8 bases. CDR1 is SQVTM and CDR2 is ANQGSEA in the germline V gene. J gave up 3 bases and V 7 bases, and 7 bases lay outside the gene matches. The CDR3 runs to 14 residues. The CDR3 region is CSAKRGLYTGELFF. CDR3 DNA sequence: TGCAGCGCGAAGCGGGGGCTATACACCGGGGAGCTGTTTTTT.

This clone appeared a few times. The CDR3, as DNA: TGTGCCAGCAGTTACTCGAGCAGGGGGTCCTACGAGCAGTACTTC. Translating it yields CASSYSSRGSYEQYF. J is TRBJ2-7 and V is TRBV6-5, with TRBD1 identical over 7 bases. Germline-derived CDR1 and CDR2 are MNHEY and SVGAGI. V trimming: 0 bases; J trimming: 1 base; junction bases outside the gene matches: 3. The CDR3 spans 15 residues.

The table lists this clone with a few counts. CDR3 bases: TGTGCCAGCAGTTACGACGACAGATTCAATCAGCCCCAGCATTTT. Protein sequence: CASSYDDRFNQPQHF. The genes are TRBV6-6 and TRBJ1-5; the D gene is possibly TRBD1 (5 bases). The V gene's germline CDR1 is MNHNY and CDR2 SVGAGI (reference sequence). V was cut by 2 bases and J by 3 bases, with 11 bases left in between. The CDR3 loop spans 15 amino acids.